This T cell receptor beta chain was identified in a study of early T cells in non-severe SARS-CoV-2 infection. The table lists this clonotype with many counts. Its antigen is still unknown. Each single cDNA molecule received a unique molecular identifier. One entry per CDR3 protein results from TCRdb running MiXCR on the 5' RACE reads. This sample has tens of thousands of distinct CDR3 sequences; 5.5% to 7% occur once, and the top ten carry about 4.2%. Trimming cost V 5 bases and J 4 bases, with 14 bases left between them. The CDR3 length is 14 residues. Germline assignment: CDR1 PRHDT and CDR2 FYEKMQ (reference sequence). Regarding the study as a whole: VDJdb matching, biased toward anti-spike CD8 responses, missed private and CD4 specificities.

V is TRBV13 and J is TRBJ1-2; D remains ambiguous. This specimen consisted of whole blood, obtained at baseline. The sequence was obtained from an adult who was a healthcare worker with PCR-confirmed SARS-CoV-2 infection or an uninfected control (not recorded which). CDR3 region: CASSLGRNLYGYTF. The CDR3 nucleotides read TGTGCCAGCAGCCTTGGACGGAATCTCTATGGCTACACCTTC.